Sequencing of this T cell receptor beta chain was carried out in a study of cytomegalovirus exposure and HLA in healthy donors. Across the study: The roughly 100 million unique TCR beta sequences, from 150 million to 200 million T cells, were found by an earlier analysis. Study conclusions and caveats: It was taken for granted in presence/absence analyses that sequencing depth across donors was roughly uniform. In a later analysis, at a false discovery rate of 0.05, roughly 16,000 TCR beta sequences matched HLA alleles.

Germline V gives CDR1 SNHLY, CDR2 FYNNEI. With 4 bases clipped from V and 1 base from J, the junction kept 4 bases outside the gene matches. The CDR3 consists of 16 residues. Details on this clone: Its antigen remains unknown.

It was with 60 Vbeta and 13 Jbeta primers that the PCR ran. Data came from immunoSEQ multiplex PCR; TCRdb stores just in-frame clones and leaves some out. The sample contains over 150,000 clones, about 85% of which appear only once. The J gene is TRBJ2-4, the V gene TRBV2; 10 nucleotides line up with TRBD1. Specimen: PBMCs. This receptor was identified in a man aged 25-45 years in good health and CMV-seropositive. The CDR3 is CASSGQGARAKNIQYF. In DNA, the CDR3 is TGTGCCAGCAGTGGACAGGGGGCGCGGGCCAAAAACATTCAGTACTTC.